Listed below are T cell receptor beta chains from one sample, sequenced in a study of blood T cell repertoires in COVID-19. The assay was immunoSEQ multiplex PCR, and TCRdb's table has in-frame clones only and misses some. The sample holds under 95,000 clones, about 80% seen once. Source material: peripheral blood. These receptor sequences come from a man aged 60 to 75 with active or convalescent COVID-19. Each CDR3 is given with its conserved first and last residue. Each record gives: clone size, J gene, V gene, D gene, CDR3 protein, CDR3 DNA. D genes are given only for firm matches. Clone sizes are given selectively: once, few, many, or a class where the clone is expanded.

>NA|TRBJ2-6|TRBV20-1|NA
CSASYSSGANVLTF
TGCAGTGCTAGTTACAGCTCTGGGGCCAACGTCCTGACTTTC
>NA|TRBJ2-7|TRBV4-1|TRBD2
CASSQDLASGGSYEQYF
TGCGCCAGCAGCCAAGATCTGGCTAGCGGGGGCTCCTACGAGCAGTACTTC
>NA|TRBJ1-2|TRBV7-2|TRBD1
CASSLDSKGHRGDYGYTF
TGTGCCAGCAGCTTAGACTCGAAAGGGCACAGGGGTGACTATGGCTACACCTTC
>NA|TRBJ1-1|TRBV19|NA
CASSIARFGTEAFF
TGTGCCAGTAGTATAGCCCGGTTCGGCACTGAAGCTTTCTTT
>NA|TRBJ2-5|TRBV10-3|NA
CAIEDSSNPETQYF
TGTGCCATCGAAGACAGTTCAAATCCGGAGACCCAGTACTTC
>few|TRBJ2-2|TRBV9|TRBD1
CASSVGGQARTGELFF
TGTGCCAGCAGCGTAGGAGGACAGGCGAGGACCGGGGAGCTGTTTTTT
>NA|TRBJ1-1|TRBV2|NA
CASSVEVNTEAFF
TGTGCCAGCAGTGTAGAGGTGAACACTGAAGCTTTCTTT
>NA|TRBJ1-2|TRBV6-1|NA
CASSEIWEEKGYTF
TGTGCCAGCAGTGAAATTTGGGAGGAGAAGGGCTACACCTTC
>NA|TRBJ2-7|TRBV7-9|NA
CASSLEWSGNPYEQYF
TGTGCCAGCAGCCTAGAATGGAGCGGAAATCCCTACGAGCAGTACTTC
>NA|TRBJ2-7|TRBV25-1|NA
CASRGERGEQYF
TGTGCCAGCAGAGGGGAAAGGGGCGAGCAGTACTTC
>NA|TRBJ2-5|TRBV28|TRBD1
CASSPTGAGTGDPQGTQYF
TGTGCCAGCAGCCCTACCGGGGCCGGGACAGGAGACCCCCAGGGGACCCAGTACTTC
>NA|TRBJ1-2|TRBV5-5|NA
CASSLELYYGYTF
TGTGCCAGCAGCTTGGAGCTGTACTATGGCTACACCTTC
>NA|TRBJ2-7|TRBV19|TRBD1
CASRRTGGYEQYF
TGTGCCAGTAGGAGGACAGGAGGTTACGAGCAGTACTTC
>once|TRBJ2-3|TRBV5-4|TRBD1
CASSKEPGQGTDTQYF
TGTGCCAGCAGCAAAGAACCGGGACAGGGAACAGATACGCAGTATTTT
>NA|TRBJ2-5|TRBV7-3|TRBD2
CASSPSSGEVETQYF
TGTGCCAGCAGCCCTTCTAGCGGGGAAGTTGAGACCCAGTACTTC
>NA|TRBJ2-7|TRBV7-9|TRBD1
CASSPYRQGGYEQYF
TGTGCCAGCAGCCCCTACCGACAGGGCGGATACGAGCAGTACTTC
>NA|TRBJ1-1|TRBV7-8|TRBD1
CASSLQGDFGAFF
TGTGCCAGCAGCTTACAGGGGGACTTCGGGGCTTTCTTT
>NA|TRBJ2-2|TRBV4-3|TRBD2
CASSQDVAGGQIGELFF
TGCGCCAGCAGCCAAGATGTAGCGGGGGGGCAAATCGGGGAGCTGTTTTTT
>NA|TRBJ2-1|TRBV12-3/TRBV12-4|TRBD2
CATGGSSYNEQFF
TGTGCCACCGGGGGGAGCTCCTACAATGAGCAGTTCTTC
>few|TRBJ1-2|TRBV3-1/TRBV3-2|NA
CASSQESGGLGGYTF
TGTGCCAGCAGCCAAGAGTCAGGAGGGTTAGGTGGCTACACCTTC
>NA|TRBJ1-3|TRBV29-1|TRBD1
CSVVTGWDSGNTIYF
TGCAGCGTTGTGACAGGGTGGGACTCTGGAAACACCATATATTTT
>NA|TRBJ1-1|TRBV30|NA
CAWTRAGGYTEAFF
TGTGCCTGGACTCGGGCCGGAGGTTACACTGAAGCTTTCTTT
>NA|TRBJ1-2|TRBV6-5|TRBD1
CASSSLGQGIDGYTF
TGTGCCAGCAGCTCCCTTGGACAGGGAATTGATGGCTACACCTTC
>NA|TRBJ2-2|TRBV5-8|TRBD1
CASPEDRVNTGELFF
TGTGCCAGCCCAGAAGACAGGGTGAACACCGGGGAGCTGTTTTTT
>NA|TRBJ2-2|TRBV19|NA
CASSIRHNTGELFF
TGTGCCAGTAGTATCCGACATAACACCGGGGAGCTGTTTTTT
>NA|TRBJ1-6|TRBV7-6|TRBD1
CASSTPTGKGSPLHF
TGTGCCAGCAGCACCCCGACAGGGAAGGGGTCACCCCTCCACTTT
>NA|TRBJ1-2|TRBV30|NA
CAWSDPDRLYGYTF
TGTGCCTGGAGCGACCCGGACAGACTCTATGGCTACACCTTC
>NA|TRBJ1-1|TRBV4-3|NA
CASSHLSRTEAFF
TGCGCCAGCAGCCACCTCTCGAGGACTGAAGCTTTCTTT
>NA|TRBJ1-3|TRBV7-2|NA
CASSLLYSGNTIYF
TGTGCCAGCAGCTTATTGTACTCTGGAAACACCATATATTTT
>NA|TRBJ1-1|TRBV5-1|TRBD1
CASRLGQGASEAFF
TGCGCCAGCAGGTTGGGACAGGGGGCCTCTGAAGCTTTCTTT
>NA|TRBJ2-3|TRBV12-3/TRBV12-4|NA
CASSVGGADTQYF
TGTGCCAGCAGTGTAGGGGGGGCAGATACGCAGTATTTT
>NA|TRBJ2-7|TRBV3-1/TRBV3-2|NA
CASSQGGGSYEQYF
TGTGCCAGCAGCCAAGGAGGAGGGTCCTACGAGCAGTACTTC
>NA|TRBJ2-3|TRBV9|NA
CASSVDQSTDTQYF
TGTGCCAGCAGCGTAGATCAGAGCACAGATACGCAGTATTTT
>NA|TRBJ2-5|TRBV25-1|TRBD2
CASSQLGTSGGETQYF
TGTGCCAGCAGCCAATTAGGGACTAGCGGGGGTGAGACCCAGTACTTC
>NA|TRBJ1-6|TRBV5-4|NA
CASSLPGGDSPLHF
TGTGCCAGCAGCTTGCCAGGAGGGGATTCACCCCTCCACTTT
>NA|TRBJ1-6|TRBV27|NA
CASSPIGGRHSPLHF
TGTGCCAGCAGTCCCATAGGAGGGCGGCATTCACCCCTCCACTTT
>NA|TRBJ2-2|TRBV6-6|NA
CASGRGDTGELFF
TGTGCCAGCGGGCGGGGCGACACCGGGGAGCTGTTTTTT